One and the same sample provided the 29 T cell receptor beta chains below, sequenced in a study of PD-L1 blockade in urothelial cancer. Sequenced by immunoSEQ multiplex PCR; TCRdb stores in-frame clones only, minus some. The table lists 38,000 or so clones, 80% to 90% of them singletons. This specimen consisted of PBMCs, obtained around atezolizumab (anti-PD-L1) treatment. The source is a man aged 55-75 years with urothelial cancer.

The chain recombines TRBV7-9 with TRBJ2-3; D is perhaps TRBD1 (6 bases). The V end lost 5 bases, the J end lost 0 bases, and 15 bases lay between the germline ends. The CDR3 loop spans 16 amino acids. The germline V gene encodes CDR1 SEHNR and CDR2 FQNEAQ (reference sequence). The CDR3 sequence: CASSPQGFRSTDTQYF. For the CDR3, the DNA is TGTGCCAGCAGCCCACAGGGCTTTAGGAGCACAGATACGCAGTATTTT.

The gene calls are TRBV4-3 and TRBJ2-2; 7 bases are a match to TRBD1. J gave up 6 bases and V 4 bases, and 8 bases lay outside the gene matches. This CDR3 comprises 15 residues. CDR1 LGHNA and CDR2 YSLEER come from the germline V gene. The CDR3: CASSLGQDMAGELFF. The CDR3, as DNA: TGCGCCAGCAGCCTAGGACAGGACATGGCCGGGGAGCTGTTTTTT.

The V call is TRBV6-1, the J call TRBJ2-7; D perhaps matches TRBD1 (5 bases). The germline gives CDR1 MNHNS, CDR2 SASEGT. The CDR3 covers 12 residues. V gave up 10 bases and J gave up 6 bases, with 16 bases separating them. In nucleotides, the CDR3 is TGTGCCACCCTAGGGGCGACCCGCGAGCAGTACTTC. This gives the protein CATLGATREQYF.

The rearrangement links TRBV19 to TRBJ1-2; D is perhaps TRBD1 (5 bases). Germline assignment: CDR1 LNHDA and CDR2 SQIVND (reference sequence). This CDR3 contains 15 residues. Deletions cut 4 bases from V and 4 bases from J, with 16 bases between. CDR3 DNA sequence: TGTGCCAGTAGTACACTTCATACAGGAACCTATGGCTACACCTTC. It specifies CASSTLHTGTYGYTF.

The rearrangement joins TRBV5-1 to TRBJ2-2, with D maybe TRBD1 (6 bases). This CDR3 has 15 residues. The germline CDR1 and CDR2 sequences are SGHRS and YFSETQ. V was trimmed by 4 bases and J by 0 bases, leaving 10 bases between them. Here the CDR3 DNA reads TGCGCCAGCAGCCCAAGGACAGCGAACACCGGGGAGCTGTTTTTT. As protein: CASSPRTANTGELFF.

This sequence joins TRBV27 and TRBJ1-4; D ambiguous. This CDR3 has 16 residues. V lost 6 bases to trimming and J lost 7 bases, with 21 bases between them. Germline assignment: CDR1 MNHEY and CDR2 SMNVEV (reference sequence). CDR3 DNA: TGTGCCAGCAGCAGAGACTTTGTGGAAAGGATTGAAAAACTGTTTTTT. It is translated as CASSRDFVERIEKLFF.

The chain is built from TRBV6-5 and TRBJ1-5, with 7 nucleotides matching TRBD1. There are 14 residues in the CDR3. Germline trimming cut 4 bases from V and 4 bases from J; bases unmatched to any gene: 4. Germline values: CDR1 MNHEY, CDR2 SVGAGI. The CDR3 spells CASSSQGVNQPQHF. The CDR3 DNA is TGTGCCAGCAGTTCCCAGGGGGTGAATCAGCCCCAGCATTTT.

This clone has a handful of counts. This chain links TRBV19 with TRBJ1-5, with a tentative D call TRBD1 (5 bases). CDR1 LNHDA and CDR2 SQIVND come from the germline V gene (reference sequence). The CDR3 has 15 residues. V was shortened by 4 bases and J by 6 bases, with 16 bases between the two germline ends. CDR3 sequence (DNA): TGTGCCAGTAGTAAGGACACGGGCAAAGGTCAGCCCCAGCATTTT. It translates to CASSKDTGKGQPQHF.

The chain carries TRBV11-3 and TRBJ2-3, with D tentatively TRBD1 (5 bases). Trimming removed 3 bases at V and 2 bases at J, with 12 bases between. This CDR3 region has 15 residues. Germline values: CDR1 SGHNT, CDR2 YENEEA. The CDR3 here is CASSFVDSYTDTQYF. DNA for the CDR3: TGTGCCAGCAGCTTTGTAGACAGCTACACAGATACGCAGTATTTT.

This chain uses TRBV5-1 with TRBJ2-2; TRBD2 matches at 11 bases. Trimming at V came to 4 bases and at J to 5 bases, leaving 13 bases not matched to a gene. The germline V gene encodes CDR1 SGHRS and CDR2 YFSETQ. CDR3 length: 18 residues. The CDR3 nucleotides are TGCGCCAGCAGCCCCGGCCGACTAGCGGGGACCGGGACCGGGGAGCTGTTTTTT. This encodes CASSPGRLAGTGTGELFF.

The CDR3 spells CASSLGQYEAFF. In DNA, the CDR3 is TGTGCCAGCAGTTTGGGACAGTATGAAGCTTTCTTT. The chain joins TRBV6-6 to TRBJ1-1; 7 bases fit TRBD1. The CDR3 length is 12 residues. J was trimmed by 7 bases and V by 4 bases; bases with no gene match: 3. Germline V gives CDR1 MNHNY, CDR2 SVGAGI (reference sequence).

The rearrangement joins TRBV6-5 to TRBJ1-2; TRBD1 aligns across 7 bases. V shed 0 bases, J shed 5 bases, and the junction held 6 bases outside the gene matches. The CDR3 spans 15 residues. From germline, CDR1 is MNHEY and CDR2 SVGAGI. The DNA of the CDR3 is TGTGCCAGCAGTTACTCTCAGGGGGTCCCTTATGGCTACACCTTC. Protein sequence: CASSYSQGVPYGYTF.

J is TRBJ1-5 and V is TRBV15; D gene uncertain. This CDR3 comprises 15 residues. The germline V gene has CDR1 LNHNV and CDR2 YYDKDF (reference sequence). Trimming cost V 1 base and J 2 bases, with 9 bases left between them. The CDR3 coding sequence is TGTGCCACCAGCAGAGTGCGGGGAGGCAATCAGCCCCAGCATTTT. It is translated as CATSRVRGGNQPQHF.

J is TRBJ1-4 and V is TRBV10-3; TRBD1 is a possible D gene (5 bases). The ends were cut back, 6 bases at V and 7 bases at J, with 12 bases in the middle. The CDR3 loop spans 13 amino acids. Germline CDR1 is ENHRY and CDR2 is SYGVKD. CDR3 sequence: CAIRGAGGEKLFF. The DNA of the CDR3 is TGTGCCATCAGAGGGGCCGGCGGTGAAAAACTGTTTTTT.

The chain combines TRBV7-2 with TRBJ2-1, with D possibly TRBD1 on 6 matching bases. Trimming cost V 8 bases and J 12 bases, with 14 bases left between them. Looked up from germline, CDR1 is SGHTA and CDR2 is FQGNSA. The CDR3 is 11 residues long. The CDR3 DNA reads as TGTGCCAGCCTAGGGGGAACGGGGCAGTTCTTC. It is translated as CASLGGTGQFF.

V and J are TRBV14 and TRBJ2-3; a possible D gene is TRBD1 (6 bases). Per germline, CDR1 SGHDN and CDR2 FVKESK. The V and J ends lost 4 bases and 5 bases respectively, with 7 bases between them. The CDR3 consists of 12 residues. CDR3 DNA: TGTGCCAGCAGCCCACAGGGAGATACGCAGTATTTT. Its protein is CASSPQGDTQYF.

The chain couples TRBV5-1 to TRBJ2-2; 9 bases map to TRBD1. The CDR3 contains 15 residues. From germline, CDR1 is SGHRS and CDR2 YFSETQ. With V trimmed by 0 bases and J by 5 bases, 2 bases remained unmatched. The CDR3 loop reads CASSLGTGVTGELFF. CDR3 coding DNA: TGCGCCAGCAGCTTGGGGACAGGGGTTACCGGGGAGCTGTTTTTT.

For the CDR3, the DNA is TGTGCCACCAGCGACCCAGGGAGGCGCTACGAGCAGTACTTC. The encoded protein is CATSDPGRRYEQYF. The chain combines TRBV15 with TRBJ2-7, with a weak D call TRBD2 (6 bases). The CDR3 is made up of 14 amino acids. The V end was cut by 5 bases, the J end by 3 bases, with 14 bases between. Germline-derived CDR1 and CDR2 are LNHNV and YYDKDF (reference sequence).

The chain joins TRBV5-1 to TRBJ2-7; 7 nucleotides align to TRBD2. After removal of 4 bases from V and 6 bases from J, the junction contained 10 bases not matched to a gene. The CDR3 extends over 14 amino acids. The germline V gene has CDR1 SGHRS and CDR2 YFSETQ. The CDR3 nucleotides read TGCGCCAGCAGCGCCGACCAACTAGCGAGCGAGCAGTACTTC. Its translation: CASSADQLASEQYF.

This chain links TRBV5-8 with TRBJ2-7, with D hard to call. V lost 1 base, J lost 3 bases, and 8 bases lay in between. The CDR3 consists of 13 residues. Germline CDR1 reads SGHTS; CDR2 reads YDEGEE. The CDR3 sequence: CASSLKHLYEQYF. The CDR3 DNA follows: TGTGCCAGCAGCTTGAAACACCTCTACGAGCAGTACTTC.

The table lists this clone with a few counts. The genes are TRBV11-2 and TRBJ2-1; 8 bases are shared with TRBD2. The CDR3 spans 14 residues. The germline CDR1 and CDR2 sequences are SGHAT and FQNNGV. V shed 7 bases and J 5 bases; nucleotides not matched to a gene: 7. CDR3 in DNA: TGTGCCAGCAACAGCCTAGCGGGTCACAATGAGCAGTTCTTC. This encodes CASNSLAGHNEQFF.

Details on this clone: A read error may account for a junction end that differs from germline. The chain employs TRBV6-5 and TRBJ1-2; D remains ambiguous. CDR1 and CDR2 from the germline V gene are MNHEY and SVGAGI. The CDR3 extends over 14 amino acids. CDR3 in DNA: TGTGCCATCAGTGAACGGGGAGTGGACTATGGCTACACCTTC. This encodes CAISERGVDYGYTF.

The chain carries TRBV5-6 and TRBJ2-3; 7 nucleotides align to TRBD2. The J segment lost 3 bases and the V segment lost 0 bases, leaving 1 base of the junction unmatched. This CDR3 comprises 14 residues. Germline V gene lookup returns CDR1 SGHDT and CDR2 YYEEEE. CDR3 residues: CASSLGLATDTQYF. Written as DNA, the CDR3 is TGTGCCAGCAGCTTGGGACTAGCAACAGATACGCAGTATTTT.

This chain joins TRBV6-1 and TRBJ2-1; tentatively, D is TRBD2 (6 bases). This CDR3 has 15 amino acids. CDR1 and CDR2 from the germline V gene are MNHNS and SASEGT. Deletions cut 2 bases from V and 0 bases from J, with 8 bases between. CDR3 region: CASSEQGLSYNEQFF. The CDR3 DNA sequence: TGTGCCAGCAGTGAACAGGGACTCTCCTACAATGAGCAGTTCTTC.

Details on this clone: Other DNA sequences in this sample translate to the same CDR3. The gene calls are TRBV7-9 and TRBJ2-7; 9 nucleotides line up with TRBD1. The CDR3 has 13 amino acids. V dropped 1 base and J dropped 5; count of bases not matched to a gene: 0. CDR1 is SEHNR, CDR2 FQNEAQ, per germline (reference sequence). The CDR3: CASSLGQGDEQYF. Written as DNA, the CDR3 is TGTGCCAGCAGCTTAGGACAGGGGGACGAGCAGTACTTC.

CDR3 in amino acids: CASSTNLGGAYEQYF. Here the CDR3 DNA reads TGCGCCAGCAGCACGAACCTTGGAGGGGCCTACGAGCAGTACTTC. The chain employs TRBV5-1 and TRBJ2-7; the D gene is possibly TRBD2 (6 bases). The germline gives CDR1 SGHRS, CDR2 YFSETQ. Trimming took 4 bases from V and 2 from J, leaving 16 bases between them. This CDR3 is built from 15 residues. The full variable domain, rest sourced from reference TRBV5-1 and TRBJ2-7, is KAGVTQTPRYLIKTRGQQVTLSCSPISGHRSVSWYQQTPGQGLQFLFEYFSETQRNKGNFPGRFSGRQFSNSRSEMNVSTLELGDSALYLCASSTNLGGAYEQYFGPGTRLTVT.

The chain recombines TRBV4-3 with TRBJ2-4, with TRBD2 as a possible D gene (6 bases). This CDR3 spans 16 amino acids. The germline gives CDR1 LGHNA, CDR2 YSLEER. V lost 1 base, J lost 0 bases, and 10 bases lay in between. DNA of the CDR3: TGCGCCAGCAGCCAAGGGGGACTCCTAGCCAAAAACATTCAGTACTTC. Translating gives CASSQGGLLAKNIQYF.

The J gene is TRBJ1-2, the V gene TRBV2; D might be TRBD1 (6 bases). Germline loops: CDR1 SNHLY, CDR2 FYNNEI. The CDR3 has 12 amino acids. Trimming took 3 bases from V and 7 from J, leaving 9 bases between them. The CDR3 sequence: CASSEGAGGYTF. DNA for the CDR3: TGTGCCAGCAGTGAGGGGGCCGGTGGCTACACCTTC.

The V gene is TRBV6-1, the J gene TRBJ2-3; 7 nucleotides align to TRBD1. V lost 2 bases to trimming and J lost 3 bases; unmatched junction nucleotides: 5. Germline V gene sequence: CDR1 MNHNS, CDR2 SASEGT. The CDR3 covers 15 residues. This CDR3 is CASSERAGGTDTQYF. The CDR3 region has the DNA TGTGCCAGCAGTGAACGCGCAGGGGGTACAGATACGCAGTATTTT.